A single T cell receptor beta chain is shown here with its context. Here immunoSEQ multiplex PCR was the method, and the copy in TCRdb shows in-frame clones only, minus some. The table includes tens of thousands of clones, about 92% detected once. The germline V gene encodes CDR1 SNHLY and CDR2 FYNNEI. This CDR3 region has 12 residues. Between the trimmed V and J ends, which lost 6 bases and 4 bases, there was a span of 10 bases. These data belong to a study of T cell changes during pregnancy in multiple sclerosis. This clonotype was obtained from a female donor with multiple sclerosis, enrolled in a pregnancy study. The sample here was CD4+ T cells from peripheral blood mononuclear cells, taken after pregnancy. The chain employs TRBV2 and TRBJ2-7, with D possibly TRBD2 on 5 matching bases. The CDR3 bases are TGTGCCAGCAGCGGACTCGGGTACGAGCAGTACTTC. This gives the protein CASSGLGYEQYF.